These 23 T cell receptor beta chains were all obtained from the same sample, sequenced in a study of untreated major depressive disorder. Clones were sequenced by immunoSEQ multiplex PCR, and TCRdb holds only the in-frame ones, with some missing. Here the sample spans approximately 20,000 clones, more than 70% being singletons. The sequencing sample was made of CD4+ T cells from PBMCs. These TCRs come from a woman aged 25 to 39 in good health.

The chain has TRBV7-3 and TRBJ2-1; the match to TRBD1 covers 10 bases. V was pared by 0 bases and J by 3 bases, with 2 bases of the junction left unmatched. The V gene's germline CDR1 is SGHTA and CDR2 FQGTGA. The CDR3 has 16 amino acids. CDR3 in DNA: TGTGCCAGCAGCTTAACGAGGGACAGGGGCTACAATGAGCAGTTCTTC. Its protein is CASSLTRDRGYNEQFF.

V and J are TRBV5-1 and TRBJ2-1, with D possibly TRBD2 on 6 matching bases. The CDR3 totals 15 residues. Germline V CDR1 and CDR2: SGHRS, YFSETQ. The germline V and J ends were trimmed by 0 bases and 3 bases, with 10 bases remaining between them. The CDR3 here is CASSLVGTLYNEQFF. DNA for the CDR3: TGCGCCAGCAGCTTGGTCGGGACTCTCTACAATGAGCAGTTCTTC.

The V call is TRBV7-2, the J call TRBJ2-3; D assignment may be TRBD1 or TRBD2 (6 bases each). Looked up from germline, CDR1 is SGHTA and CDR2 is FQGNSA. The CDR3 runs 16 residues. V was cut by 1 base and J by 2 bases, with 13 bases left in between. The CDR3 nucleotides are TGTGCCAGCAGCTTAGTAGGGGGGAGTCCCACAGATACGCAGTATTTT. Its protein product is CASSLVGGSPTDTQYF.

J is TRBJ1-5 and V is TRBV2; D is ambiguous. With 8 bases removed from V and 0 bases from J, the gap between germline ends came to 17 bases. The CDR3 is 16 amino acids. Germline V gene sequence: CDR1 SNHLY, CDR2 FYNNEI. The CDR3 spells CASGVTDDYSNQPQHF. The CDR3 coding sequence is TGTGCCAGCGGGGTTACGGACGATTATAGCAATCAGCCCCAGCATTTT.

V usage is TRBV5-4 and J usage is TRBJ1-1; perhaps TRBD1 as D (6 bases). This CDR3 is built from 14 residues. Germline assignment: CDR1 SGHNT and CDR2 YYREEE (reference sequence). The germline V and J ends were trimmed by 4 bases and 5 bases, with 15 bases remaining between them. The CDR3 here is CASSPRGGRTEAFF. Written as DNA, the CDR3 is TGTGCCAGCAGCCCCAGGGGAGGGAGGACTGAAGCTTTCTTT.

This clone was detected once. CDR3 DNA: TGTGCCAGCAGTCCCAGCAGGCTCAGCGTTAACGAGCAGTACTTC. Its translation is CASSPSRLSVNEQYF. The chain employs TRBV7-9 and TRBJ2-7; D call uncertain. The CDR3 covers 15 residues. V lost 6 bases and J lost 5, with 20 bases in between. Germline V CDR1 and CDR2: SEHNR, FQNEAQ (reference sequence).

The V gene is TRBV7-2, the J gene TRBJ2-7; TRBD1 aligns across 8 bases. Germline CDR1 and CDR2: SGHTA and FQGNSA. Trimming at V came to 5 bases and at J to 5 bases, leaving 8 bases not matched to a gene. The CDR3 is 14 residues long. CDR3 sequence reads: CASSKDRVSHEQYF. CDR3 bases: TGTGCCAGCAGCAAGGACAGGGTGTCCCACGAGCAGTACTTC.

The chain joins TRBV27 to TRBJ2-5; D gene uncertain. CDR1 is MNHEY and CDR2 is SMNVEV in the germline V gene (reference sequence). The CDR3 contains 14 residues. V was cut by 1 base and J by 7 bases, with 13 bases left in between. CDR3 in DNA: TGTGCCAGCAGTTTATTTTGGGTAGGCGGGACCCAGTACTTC. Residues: CASSLFWVGGTQYF.

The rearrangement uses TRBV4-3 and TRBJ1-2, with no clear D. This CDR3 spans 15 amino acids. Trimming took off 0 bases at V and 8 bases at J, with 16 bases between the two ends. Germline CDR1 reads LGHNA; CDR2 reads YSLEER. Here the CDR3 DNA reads TGCGCCAGCAGCCAAGATGGCGGGTTCAGTCGCGGCTACACCTTC. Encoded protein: CASSQDGGFSRGYTF.

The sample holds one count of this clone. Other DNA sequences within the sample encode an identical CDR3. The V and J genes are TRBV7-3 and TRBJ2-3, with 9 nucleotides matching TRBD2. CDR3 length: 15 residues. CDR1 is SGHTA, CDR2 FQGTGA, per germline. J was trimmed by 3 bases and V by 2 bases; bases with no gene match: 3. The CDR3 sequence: CASSLAGGPTDTQYF. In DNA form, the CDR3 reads TGTGCCAGCAGCTTAGCGGGAGGGCCGACAGATACGCAGTATTTT. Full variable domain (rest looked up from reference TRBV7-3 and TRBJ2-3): GAGVSQTPSNKVTEKGKYVELRCDPISGHTALYWYRQSLGQGPEFLIYFQGTGAADDSGLPNDRFFAVRPEGSVSTLKIQRTERGDSAVYLCASSLAGGPTDTQYFGPGTRLTVL.

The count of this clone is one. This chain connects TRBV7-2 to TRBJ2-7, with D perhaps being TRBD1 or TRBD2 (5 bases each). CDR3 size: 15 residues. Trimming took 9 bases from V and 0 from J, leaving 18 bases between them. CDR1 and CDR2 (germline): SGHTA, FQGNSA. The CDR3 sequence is CASAFSGLSSYEQYF. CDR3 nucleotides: TGTGCCAGTGCGTTTTCGGGGCTAAGCTCCTACGAGCAGTACTTC.

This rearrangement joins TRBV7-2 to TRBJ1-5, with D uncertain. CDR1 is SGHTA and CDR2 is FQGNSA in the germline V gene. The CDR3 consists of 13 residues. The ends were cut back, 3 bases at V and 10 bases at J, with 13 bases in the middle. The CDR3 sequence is CASSFNGGHPQHF. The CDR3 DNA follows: TGTGCCAGCAGCTTTAACGGCGGCCACCCCCAGCATTTT.

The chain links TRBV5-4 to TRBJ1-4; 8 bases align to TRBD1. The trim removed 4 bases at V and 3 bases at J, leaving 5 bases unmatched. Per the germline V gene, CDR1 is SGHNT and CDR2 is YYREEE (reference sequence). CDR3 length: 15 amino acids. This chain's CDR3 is CASSHTGGANEKLFF. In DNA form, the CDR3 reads TGTGCCAGCAGCCATACAGGGGGAGCTAATGAAAAACTGTTTTTT. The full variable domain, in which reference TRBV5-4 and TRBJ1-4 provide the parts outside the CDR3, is ETGVTQSPTHLIKTRGQQVTLRCSSQSGHNTVSWYQQALGQGPQFIFQYYREEENGRGNFPPRFSGLQFPNYSSELNVNALELDDSALYLCASSHTGGANEKLFFGSGTQLSVL.

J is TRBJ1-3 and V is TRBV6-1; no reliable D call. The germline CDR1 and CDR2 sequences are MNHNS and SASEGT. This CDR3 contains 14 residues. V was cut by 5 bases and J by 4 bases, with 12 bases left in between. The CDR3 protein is CASSPLEVGNTIYF. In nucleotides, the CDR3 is TGTGCCAGCAGTCCCCTGGAAGTGGGAAACACCATATATTTT.

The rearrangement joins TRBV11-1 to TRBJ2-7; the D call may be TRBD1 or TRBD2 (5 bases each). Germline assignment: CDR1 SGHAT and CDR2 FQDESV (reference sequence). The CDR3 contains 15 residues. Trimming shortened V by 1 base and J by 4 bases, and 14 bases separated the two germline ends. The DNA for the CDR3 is TGTGCCAGCAGCTTAGATCCCGGGACCGGATACGAGCAGTACTTC. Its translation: CASSLDPGTGYEQYF.

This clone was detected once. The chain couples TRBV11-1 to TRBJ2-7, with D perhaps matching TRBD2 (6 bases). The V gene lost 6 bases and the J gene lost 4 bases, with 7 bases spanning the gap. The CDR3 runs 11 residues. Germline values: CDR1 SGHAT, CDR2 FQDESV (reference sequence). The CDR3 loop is CASREGYEQYF. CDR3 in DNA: TGTGCCAGCAGGGAGGGATACGAGCAGTACTTC.

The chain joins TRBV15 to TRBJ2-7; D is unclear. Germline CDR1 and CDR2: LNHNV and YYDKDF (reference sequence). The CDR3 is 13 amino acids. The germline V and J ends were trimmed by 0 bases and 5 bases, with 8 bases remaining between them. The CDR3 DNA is TGTGCCACCAGCAGAGAAAGACGCGACGAGCAGTACTTC. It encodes CATSRERRDEQYF.

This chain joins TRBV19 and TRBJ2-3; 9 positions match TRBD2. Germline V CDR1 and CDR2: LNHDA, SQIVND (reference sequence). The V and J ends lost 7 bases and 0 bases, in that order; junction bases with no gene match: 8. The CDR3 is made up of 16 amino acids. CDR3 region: CASTDPSGTSTDTQYF. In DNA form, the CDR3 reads TGTGCCAGTACCGATCCTAGCGGGACGAGCACAGATACGCAGTATTTT.

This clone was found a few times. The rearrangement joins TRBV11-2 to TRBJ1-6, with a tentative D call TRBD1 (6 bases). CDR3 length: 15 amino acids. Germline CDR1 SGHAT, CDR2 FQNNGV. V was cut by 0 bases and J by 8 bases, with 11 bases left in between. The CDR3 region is CASSLEDSSYSPLHF. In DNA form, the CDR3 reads TGTGCCAGCAGCTTAGAGGACAGCTCGTATTCACCCCTCCACTTT.

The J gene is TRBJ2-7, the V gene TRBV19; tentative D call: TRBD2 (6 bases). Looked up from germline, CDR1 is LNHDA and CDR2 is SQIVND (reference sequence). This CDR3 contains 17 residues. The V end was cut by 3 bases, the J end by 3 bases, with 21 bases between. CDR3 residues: CASSIALALTRHYEQYF. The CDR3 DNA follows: TGTGCCAGTAGTATCGCACTAGCATTAACAAGACACTACGAGCAGTACTTC.

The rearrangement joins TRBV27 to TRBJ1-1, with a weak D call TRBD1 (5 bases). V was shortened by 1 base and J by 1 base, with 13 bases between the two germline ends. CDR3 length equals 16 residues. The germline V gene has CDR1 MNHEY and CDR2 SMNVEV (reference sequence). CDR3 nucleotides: TGTGCCAGCAGTTTATTCGGCAGGGTTGGGAACACTGAAGCTTTCTTT. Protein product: CASSLFGRVGNTEAFF.

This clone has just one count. DNA for the CDR3: TGTGCCAGCAGCTTACGGCTAGCGGGAGTCGGCGGGGAGCTGTTTTTT. This translates into CASSLRLAGVGGELFF. This rearrangement joins TRBV7-3 to TRBJ2-2; 10 nucleotides align to TRBD2. V lost 2 bases to trimming and J lost 7 bases; unmatched junction nucleotides: 7. The CDR3 spans 16 residues. Looked up from germline, CDR1 is SGHTA and CDR2 is FQGTGA.

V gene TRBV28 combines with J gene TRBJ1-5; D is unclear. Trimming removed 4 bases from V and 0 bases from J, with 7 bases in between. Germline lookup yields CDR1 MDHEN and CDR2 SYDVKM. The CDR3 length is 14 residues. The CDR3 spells CASSSRASNQPQHF. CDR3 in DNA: TGTGCCAGCAGTTCGAGGGCTAGCAATCAGCCCCAGCATTTT.